The 5 T cell receptor beta chains listed next were all sequenced from one sample in a study of beta chain features in type 1 diabetes. The sequenced template was cDNA made from the entire isolated RNA. Some clones are missing from TCRdb's copy, which holds only in-frame ones; the method was immunoSEQ multiplex PCR. The sample has 400,000 to 550,000 clones; roughly an eighth are singletons. What was sequenced was naive CD4+ T cells from blood. The source is a woman between 18 and 30 years old in good health.

This chain joins TRBV14 and TRBJ2-7, with 15 bases aligning to TRBD2. The CDR3 is 14 amino acids. Per the germline V gene, CDR1 is SGHDN and CDR2 is FVKESK. Losses at the gene ends were 4 bases for V and 11 bases for J; bases not matched to a gene: 6. The CDR3 coding sequence is TGTGCCAGCAGCCTCGGACTAGCGGGAGGGATGAAGTACTTC. This sequence encodes CASSLGLAGGMKYF.

The J gene is TRBJ1-1, the V gene TRBV5-6; D gene unclear. The germline gives CDR1 SGHDT, CDR2 YYEEEE. Trimming removed 0 bases at V and 2 bases at J, with 8 bases between. This CDR3 is built from 14 residues. The CDR3 loop reads CASSLVWSNTEAFF. Here the CDR3 DNA reads TGTGCCAGCAGCTTGGTATGGAGCAACACTGAAGCTTTCTTT.

The chain links TRBV14 to TRBJ2-5; 7 nucleotides align to TRBD2. The V segment lost 0 bases and the J segment 13 bases; nucleotides outside the gene matches: 8. Germline V gives CDR1 SGHDN, CDR2 FVKESK. The CDR3 loop spans 13 amino acids. The CDR3 loop is CASSQDRAGSRYF. DNA for the CDR3: TGTGCCAGCAGCCAAGATCGAGCGGGGAGTCGGTACTTC.

This clone came up a few times. The chain joins TRBV6-5 to TRBJ2-3, with D perhaps matching TRBD1 (5 bases). This CDR3 region has 12 residues. V lost 5 bases and J 4 bases, leaving 7 bases between the germline ends. Germline values: CDR1 MNHEY, CDR2 SVGAGI. This chain's CDR3 is CASSGQSDTQYF. The CDR3 DNA reads TGTGCCAGCAGTGGACAATCAGATACGCAGTATTTT.

The V and J genes are TRBV5-1 and TRBJ1-1; 7 bases map to TRBD1. This CDR3 comprises 14 residues. The V gene's germline CDR1 is SGHRS and CDR2 YFSETQ. J lost 8 bases, V lost 5 bases, and 12 bases had no gene match. CDR3 sequence: CASSSGTAGSEAFF. The CDR3, as DNA: TGCGCCAGCAGTTCCGGGACAGCCGGTTCAGAAGCTTTCTTT.